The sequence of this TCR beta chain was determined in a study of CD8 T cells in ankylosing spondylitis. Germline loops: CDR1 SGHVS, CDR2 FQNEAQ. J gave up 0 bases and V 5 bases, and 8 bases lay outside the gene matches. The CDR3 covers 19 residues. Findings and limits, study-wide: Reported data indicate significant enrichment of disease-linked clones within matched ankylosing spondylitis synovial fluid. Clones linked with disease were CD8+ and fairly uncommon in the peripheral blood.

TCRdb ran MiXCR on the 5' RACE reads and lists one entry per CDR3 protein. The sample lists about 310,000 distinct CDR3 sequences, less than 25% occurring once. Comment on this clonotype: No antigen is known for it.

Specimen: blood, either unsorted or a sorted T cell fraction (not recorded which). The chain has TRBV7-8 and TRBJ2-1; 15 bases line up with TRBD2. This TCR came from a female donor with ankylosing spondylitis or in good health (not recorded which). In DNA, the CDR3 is TGTGCCAGCAGCCCCGAAGGGACTAGCGGGAGGTACTCCTACAATGAGCAGTTCTTC. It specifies CASSPEGTSGRYSYNEQFF.